This TCR beta chain was sequenced in a study of post-analysis software for immune sequencing data. Study context: Patients had relapsing-remitting, secondary progressive or progressive-relapsing multiple sclerosis; some lacked subtype.

General study points: Multiple sclerosis patients had significantly lower normalized Chao1 diversity than controls. TRBV5-6, TRBV5-1 and TRBV20-1 were among a handful of TRBV segments more frequent in patients than controls.

The CDR3 runs 15 residues. Germline V gene lookup returns CDR1 MNHEY and CDR2 SVGAGI. V dropped 6 bases and J dropped 5; count of bases not matched to a gene: 8. In its sample, this clonotype was seen a few times. Antigen specificity is unknown. Libraries were made from TCR beta cDNA, and they carried unique molecular identifiers. TCRdb fed the PCR reads into MiXCR, producing one record per CDR3 protein. The table has about 820,000 distinct CDR3 sequences, approximately 50% seen once; the top ten hold 4.6%. This chain links TRBV6-5 with TRBJ2-3; 10 nucleotides align to TRBD2. The sample consisted of blood. This clonotype originated in a girl between 10 and 17 years old with multiple sclerosis. The CDR3 DNA sequence: TGTGCCAGCAGGTACAGCGGGAGGGCCCTAGATACGCAGTATTTT. It yields the protein CASRYSGRALDTQYF.